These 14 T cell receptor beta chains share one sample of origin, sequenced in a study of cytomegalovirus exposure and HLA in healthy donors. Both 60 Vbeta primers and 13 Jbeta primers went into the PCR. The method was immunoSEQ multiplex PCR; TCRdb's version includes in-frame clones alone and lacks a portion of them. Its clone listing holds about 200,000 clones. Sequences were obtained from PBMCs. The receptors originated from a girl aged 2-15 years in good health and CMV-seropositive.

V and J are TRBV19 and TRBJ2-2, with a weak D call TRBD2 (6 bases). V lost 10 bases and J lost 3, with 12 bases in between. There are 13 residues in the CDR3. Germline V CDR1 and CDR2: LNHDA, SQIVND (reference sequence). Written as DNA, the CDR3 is TGTGCCATCTGGGACTCCTACACCGGGGAGCTGTTTTTT. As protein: CAIWDSYTGELFF.

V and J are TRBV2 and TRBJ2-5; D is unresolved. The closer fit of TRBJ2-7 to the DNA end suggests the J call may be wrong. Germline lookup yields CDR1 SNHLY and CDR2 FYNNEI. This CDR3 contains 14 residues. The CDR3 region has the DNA TGTGCCAGCAGTGAAGGGTTAGTTCGGTACGAGCAGTACTTC. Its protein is CASSEGLVRYEQYF.

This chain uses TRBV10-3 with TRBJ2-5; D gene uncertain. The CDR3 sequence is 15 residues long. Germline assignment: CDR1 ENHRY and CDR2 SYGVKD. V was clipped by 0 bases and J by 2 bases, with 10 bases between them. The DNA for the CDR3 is TGTGCCATCAGTGAGTCGGGCTTACCTCAAGAGACCCAGTACTTC. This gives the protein CAISESGLPQETQYF.

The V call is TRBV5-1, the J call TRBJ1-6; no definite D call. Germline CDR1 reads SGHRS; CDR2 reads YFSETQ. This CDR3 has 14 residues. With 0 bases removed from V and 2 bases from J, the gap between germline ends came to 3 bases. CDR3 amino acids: CASSLDTYNSPLHF. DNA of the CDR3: TGCGCCAGCAGCTTGGACACCTATAATTCACCCCTCCACTTT.

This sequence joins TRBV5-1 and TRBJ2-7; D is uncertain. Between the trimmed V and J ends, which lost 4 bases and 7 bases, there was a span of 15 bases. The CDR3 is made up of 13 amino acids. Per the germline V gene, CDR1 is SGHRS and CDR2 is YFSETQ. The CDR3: CASSAQPLGEQYF. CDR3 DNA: TGCGCCAGCAGCGCCCAGCCACTCGGGGAGCAGTACTTC.

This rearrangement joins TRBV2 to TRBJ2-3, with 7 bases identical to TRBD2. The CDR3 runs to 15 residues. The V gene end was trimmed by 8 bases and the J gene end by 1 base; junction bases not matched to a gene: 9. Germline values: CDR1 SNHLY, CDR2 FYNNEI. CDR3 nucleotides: TGTGCCAGCGGGGCTAGCGGAGTGGGCACAGATACGCAGTATTTT. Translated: CASGASGVGTDTQYF. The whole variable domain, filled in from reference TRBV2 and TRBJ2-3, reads EPEVTQTPSHQVTQMGQEVILRCVPISNHLYFYWYRQILGQKVEFLVSFYNNEISEKSEIFDDQFSVERPDGSNFTLKIRSTKLEDSAMYFCASGASGVGTDTQYFGPGTRLTVL.

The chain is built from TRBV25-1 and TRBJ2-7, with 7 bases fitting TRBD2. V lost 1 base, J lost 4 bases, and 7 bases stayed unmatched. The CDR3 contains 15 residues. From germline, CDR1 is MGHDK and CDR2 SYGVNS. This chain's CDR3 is CASSESPGTNYEQYF. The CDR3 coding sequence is TGTGCCAGCAGTGAATCCCCCGGGACTAATTACGAGCAGTACTTC.

The CDR3 sequence is CASSIPGTGVQPQHF. CDR3 nucleotide sequence: TGTGCCAGTAGTATCCCCGGGACAGGGGTTCAGCCCCAGCATTTT. This sequence joins TRBV19 and TRBJ1-5; 10 nucleotides align to TRBD1. The CDR3 runs 15 residues. V gave up 3 bases and J gave up 6 bases; unmatched junction bases: 5. The germline V gene has CDR1 LNHDA and CDR2 SQIVND (reference sequence).

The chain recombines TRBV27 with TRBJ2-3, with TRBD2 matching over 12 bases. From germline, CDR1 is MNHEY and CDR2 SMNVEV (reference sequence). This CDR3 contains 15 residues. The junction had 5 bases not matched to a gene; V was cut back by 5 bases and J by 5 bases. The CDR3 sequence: CASSAVGLAGDTQYF. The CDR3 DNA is TGTGCCAGCAGTGCCGTGGGACTAGCGGGAGATACGCAGTATTTT.

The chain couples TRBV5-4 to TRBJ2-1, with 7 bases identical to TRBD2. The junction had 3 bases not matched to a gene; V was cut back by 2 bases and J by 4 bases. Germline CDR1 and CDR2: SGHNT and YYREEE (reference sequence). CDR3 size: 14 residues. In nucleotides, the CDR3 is TGTGCCAGCAGCTTCGCTAGCGGATACAATGAGCAGTTCTTC. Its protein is CASSFASGYNEQFF.

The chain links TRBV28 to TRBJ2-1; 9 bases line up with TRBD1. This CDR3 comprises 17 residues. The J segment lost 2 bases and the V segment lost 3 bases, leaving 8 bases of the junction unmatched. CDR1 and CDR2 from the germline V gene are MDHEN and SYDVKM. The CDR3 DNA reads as TGTGCCAGCAGTTTGAACAGGGGGCGCAGGACCTACAATGAGCAGTTCTTC. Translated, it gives CASSLNRGRRTYNEQFF. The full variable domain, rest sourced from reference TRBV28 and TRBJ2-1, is DVKVTQSSRYLVKRTGEKVFLECVQDMDHENMFWYRQDPGLGLRLIYFSYDVKMKEKGDIPEGYSVSREKKERFSLILESASTNQTSMYLCASSLNRGRRTYNEQFFGPGTRLTVL.

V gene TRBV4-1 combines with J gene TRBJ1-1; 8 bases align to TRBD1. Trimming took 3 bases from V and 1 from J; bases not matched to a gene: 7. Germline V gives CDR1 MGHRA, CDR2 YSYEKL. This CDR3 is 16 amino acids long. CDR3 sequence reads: CASSQKITGGNTEAFF. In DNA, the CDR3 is TGCGCCAGCAGCCAGAAAATTACAGGGGGGAACACTGAAGCTTTCTTT.

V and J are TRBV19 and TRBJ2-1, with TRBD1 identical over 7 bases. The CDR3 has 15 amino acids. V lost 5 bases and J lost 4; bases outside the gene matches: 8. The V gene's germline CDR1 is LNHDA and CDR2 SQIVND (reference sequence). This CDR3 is CASSATGTDYNEQFF. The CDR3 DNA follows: TGTGCCAGTAGTGCCACCGGGACAGATTACAATGAGCAGTTCTTC.

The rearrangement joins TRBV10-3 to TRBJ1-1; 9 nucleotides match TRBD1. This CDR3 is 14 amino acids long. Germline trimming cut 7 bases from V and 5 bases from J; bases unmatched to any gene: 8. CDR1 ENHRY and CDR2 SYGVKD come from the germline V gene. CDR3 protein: CAITSDRGGTEAFF. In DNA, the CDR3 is TGTGCCATCACCTCGGACAGGGGAGGTACTGAAGCTTTCTTT.